The entry below describes one T cell receptor (beta chain). This entry belongs to a study of blood T cell repertoires in COVID-19. Study as a whole: The United States, Italy and Spain provided the acute and convalescent COVID-19 samples. Sample material is recorded as cDNA or gDNA derived from T cells, B-cell-depleted T cells, or PBMCs.

Authors' methods: Estimated nucleated cell counts came from reference gene primer amplification. Method: immunoSEQ multiplex PCR; TCRdb's copy keeps in-frame clones and lacks some. That table is the source of V, J and clone size, and D and trimming were worked out from the DNA. The sample includes around 120,000 clones, around 79% seen only once; the top ten take 2.3%. CDR1 and CDR2 from the germline V gene are GTSNPN and SVGIG (reference sequence). V lost 2 bases and J lost 7, with 20 bases in between. The CDR3 extends over 16 amino acids. The sequence was obtained from a man in his 70s with acute or convalescent COVID-19. The chain combines TRBV30 with TRBJ1-4, with D unclear. Sequencing was done on a sample of peripheral blood. CDR3 sequence reads: CAWSTVRISAGEKLFF. The CDR3, as DNA: TGTGCCTGGAGTACTGTCCGAATCTCCGCGGGTGAAAAACTGTTTTTT.